Listed here are 11 T cell receptor beta chains from one sample, sequenced in a study of tumor-infiltrating lymphocytes in primary liver carcinoma. Unsorted bulk tissue of about 20-32 mg yielded co-extracted RNA and DNA. Constant-region priming of roughly 490 ng total RNA yielded TCR beta cDNA. TCR beta libraries came from three nested multiplex PCR rounds using slightly modified ARM-PCR. TRBV1-TRBV30 forward primers and a C-beta reverse primer were used in the first two PCR rounds, which each ran for about 11 cycles. TCRdb re-analysed the multiplex PCR reads in MiXCR, keeping a single row per CDR3 protein. The table includes tens of thousands of distinct CDR3 sequences, about 73% detected once. Specimen: liver tumor tissue from sampling region 2. As for subset: tumor region T2, inferior pole. Every receptor here comes from a man aged 35 to 55 with primary liver carcinoma and hepatitis B virus infection.

The chain combines TRBV6-1 with TRBJ2-1, with 11 bases fitting TRBD2. The germline V gene encodes CDR1 MNHNS and CDR2 SASEGT. The CDR3 extends over 14 amino acids. Written as DNA, the CDR3 is TGTAGCAGCACCGGGACTAGCGGTTACAATGAGCAGTTCTTC. It codes for CSSTGTSGYNEQFF.

Notes on this clonotype: Sequence at one end of the junction differs from germline and may be a read error. This rearrangement joins TRBV11-2 to TRBJ2-7; TRBD1 might be the D (6 bases). CDR1 and CDR2 from the germline V gene are SGHAT and FQNNGV. The CDR3 contains 15 residues. CDR3 amino acids: CVSGLSSEGETIHYF. The CDR3, as DNA: TGTGTCAGCGGCTTAAGTTCAGAGGGGGAAACCATTCACTACTTC.

Turning to this clonotype: A much larger clonotype is one base distant, so this may be a read error. The chain joins TRBV5-6 to TRBJ1-4; D remains unclear. CDR1 is SGHDT, CDR2 YYEEEE, per germline. The CDR3 consists of 14 residues. The CDR3 DNA is TGTGTCAGCAGCTTGAAGGGCACGGCTGAAAAACTGTTTTTT. The encoded protein is CVSSLKGTAEKLFF. The full variable domain, its missing parts supplied by reference TRBV5-6 and TRBJ1-4, is DAGVTQSPTHLIKTRGQQVTLRCSPKSGHDTVSWYQQALGQGPQFIFQYYEEEERQRGNFPDRFSGHQFPNYSSELNVNALLLGDSALYLCVSSLKGTAEKLFFGSGTQLSVL.

As concerns this clonotype: A read error may account for a junction end that differs from germline. The CDR3 sequence: CASSLGRGRGETQCF. As DNA, the CDR3 is TGTGCCAGCAGCTTGGGTCGCGGGAGGGGAGAGACCCAGTGCTTC. The rearrangement joins TRBV5-4 to TRBJ2-5, with 9 positions matching TRBD2. This CDR3 spans 15 amino acids. CDR1 is SGHNT and CDR2 is YYREEE in the germline V gene (reference sequence).

Concerning this clonotype itself: Since the CDR3 does not end with the conserved phenylalanine or tryptophan, this likely comes from a read error. The chain links TRBV5-4 to TRBJ2-3, with 11 bases that match TRBD2. From germline, CDR1 is SGHNT and CDR2 YYREEE (reference sequence). The CDR3 totals 17 residues. In DNA, the CDR3 is TGTGCCAGCAGTACGGTAACTGGGACTAGCGGCGCAGATACTCAGTATTTA. Protein product: CASSTVTGTSGADTQYL.

Of note for this clonotype: The final CDR3 position lacks the conserved phenylalanine or tryptophan, pointing to a likely read error. The rearrangement links TRBV10-3 to TRBJ2-3, with 8 bases aligning to TRBD2. The V segment lost 2 bases and the J segment 4 bases; nucleotides outside the gene matches: 5. Germline values: CDR1 ENHRY, CDR2 SYGVKD. The CDR3 runs to 15 residues. The CDR3 DNA follows: TGTGCCATCAGTGAGAGAGCGGGAGCATCAGATACGCAGTATTAT. Its protein is CAISERAGASDTQYY.

Worth noting for this clonotype: One junction end does not reproduce the germline sequence, and a read error may be involved. J is TRBJ2-1 and V is TRBV6-2 or TRBV6-3; D remains ambiguous. Germline V gives CDR1 MNHEY, CDR2 SVGEGT. The CDR3 runs to 13 residues. This CDR3 is CATSYERYNKQFF. The CDR3 coding sequence is TGTGCCACCAGCTATGAGCGTTACAATAAGCAGTTCTTC.

This clonotype occurred a few times. The V call is TRBV18, the J call TRBJ2-1; 8 positions match TRBD1. The CDR3 sequence is 18 residues long. CDR1 is KGHSH, CDR2 LQKENI, per germline. V lost 3 bases to trimming and J lost 0 bases; unmatched junction nucleotides: 10. CDR3 DNA sequence: TGTGCCAGCTCACCCGGGACAGGAGGGTCCAGCTCCTACAATGAGCAGTTCTTC. It specifies CASSPGTGGSSSYNEQFF.

The chain carries TRBV20-1 and TRBJ2-1; TRBD2 matches at 10 bases. This CDR3 is 14 amino acids long. The germline V gene encodes CDR1 DFQATT and CDR2 SNEGSKA (reference sequence). The trim removed 6 bases at V and 5 bases at J, leaving 7 bases unmatched. CDR3 loop: CSALSGRANNEQFF. Written as DNA, the CDR3 is TGCAGTGCCCTCAGCGGGAGGGCAAACAATGAGCAGTTCTTC.

On this clonotype: The germline gene is not matched at one end of the junction; a read error may be the cause. The genes are TRBV11-2 and TRBJ2-3; D is undetermined. CDR3 length: 13 amino acids. The germline V gene encodes CDR1 SGHAT and CDR2 FQNNGV. CDR3 residues: CACRKPGSDMQYF. CDR3 in DNA: TGTGCCTGCAGAAAACCCGGCTCGGATATGCAGTATTTT.

Turning to this clonotype: A much larger clone is a single base away; this may be a read error. This sequence joins TRBV6-6 and TRBJ2-1, with TRBD2 matching 7 bases. Germline V gives CDR1 MNHNY, CDR2 SVGAGI (reference sequence). Trimming cost V 2 bases and J 9 bases; bases outside gene matches: 7. This CDR3 contains 14 residues. The CDR3 sequence is CASSYGGGAVEQFF. In nucleotides, the CDR3 is TGTGCCAGCAGTTACGGCGGGGGAGCGGTTGAGCAGTTCTTC.